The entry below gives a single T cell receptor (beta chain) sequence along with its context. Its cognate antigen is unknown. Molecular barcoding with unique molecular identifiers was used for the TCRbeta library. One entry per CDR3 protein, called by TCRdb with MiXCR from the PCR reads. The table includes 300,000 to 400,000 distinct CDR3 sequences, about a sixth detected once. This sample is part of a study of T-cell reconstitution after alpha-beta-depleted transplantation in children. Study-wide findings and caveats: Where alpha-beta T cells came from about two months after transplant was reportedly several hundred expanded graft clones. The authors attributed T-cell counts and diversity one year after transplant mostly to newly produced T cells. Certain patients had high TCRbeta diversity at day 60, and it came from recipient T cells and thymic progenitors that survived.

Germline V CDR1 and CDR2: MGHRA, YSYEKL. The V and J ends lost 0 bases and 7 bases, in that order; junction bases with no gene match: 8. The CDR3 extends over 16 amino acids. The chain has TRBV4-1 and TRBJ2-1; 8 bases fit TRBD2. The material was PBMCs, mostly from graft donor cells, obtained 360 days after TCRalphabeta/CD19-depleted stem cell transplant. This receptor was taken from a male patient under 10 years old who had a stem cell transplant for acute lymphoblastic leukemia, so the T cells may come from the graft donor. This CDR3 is CASSQDQRGTSNEQFF. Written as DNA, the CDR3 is TGCGCCAGCAGCCAAGATCAGCGGGGGACTTCGAATGAGCAGTTCTTC.